A selection of T cell receptor beta chains follows, all from one sample in a study of blood T cells in healthy people across ages. TCRdb independently ran MiXCR on the 5' RACE reads; one entry per CDR3 protein. The repertoire holds some 320,000 distinct CDR3 sequences, around 29% seen once, with roughly 30% in the top ten. Specimen: blood. These receptors were taken from a woman aged 70 to 79 in good health. The CDR3 runs from the conserved cysteine through the conserved F or W. The D gene is left open where the match is weak. The size of a clone is reported for some rows only, either as once, few or many, or as a class for expanded clones.

cdr3_aa cdr3_nt j_call clone_size d_call v_call
CASSELGGTQYF TGTGCCAGCAGTGAACTTGGCGGGACCCAGTACTTC TRBJ2-5 . . TRBV2
CSALDYSGSAYNEQFF TGCAGTGCCCTGGACTATTCGGGATCGGCCTACAATGAGCAGTTCTTC TRBJ2-1 . . TRBV20-1
CASSFSAGELFF TGTGCCAGCAGCTTCAGCGCCGGGGAGCTGTTTTTT TRBJ2-2 . . TRBV7-3
CASSYGLAVQETQYF TGTGCCAGCAGTTATGGACTAGCGGTACAAGAGACCCAGTACTTC TRBJ2-5 . TRBD2 TRBV6-2/TRBV6-3
CASSLGLDRGKNTEAFF TGTGCCAGCAGCTTAGGCCTTGACAGGGGAAAGAACACTGAAGCTTTCTTT TRBJ1-1 . TRBD1 TRBV11-2
CASSKSSGPSEEQYF TGTGCCAGCAGCAAGTCTAGCGGACCTAGTGAGGAGCAGTACTTC TRBJ2-7 . TRBD2 TRBV4-2
CASSHEETQYF TGTGCCAGCAGCCATGAAGAGACCCAGTACTTC TRBJ2-5 . . TRBV11-2
CSARGEIGGELFF TGCAGTGCCAGGGGGGAAATAGGCGGGGAGCTGTTTTTT TRBJ2-2 . . TRBV20-1
CASSKGGIDTDTQYF TGTGCCAGCAGCAAAGGGGGAATAGACACAGATACGCAGTATTTT TRBJ2-3 . . TRBV7-2
CASSADSAGGNEQFF TGTGCCAGCAGCGCCGACAGTGCCGGGGGGAATGAGCAGTTCTTC TRBJ2-1 . TRBD2 TRBV9
CGSNSRDRGRYEQYF TGTGGCAGCAACAGCCGGGACAGGGGAAGGTACGAGCAGTACTTC TRBJ2-7 few TRBD1 TRBV28
CASSPLPPNYNEQFF TGTGCCAGCAGTCCCCTGCCCCCGAACTACAATGAGCAGTTCTTC TRBJ2-1 few . TRBV7-2
CASSQRTGETEAFF TGTGCCAGCAGCCAACGGACAGGGGAGACTGAAGCTTTCTTT TRBJ1-1 few TRBD1 TRBV3-1